This T cell receptor (beta chain) appears in the sequencing data of a study of shared clonotypes between healthy human individuals. The CDR3 runs 17 residues. Losses at the gene ends were 3 bases for V and 3 bases for J; bases not matched to a gene: 4. Germline values: CDR1 SGHAT, CDR2 FQNNGV. Using immunoSEQ multiplex PCR, the repertoire was profiled, and TCRdb retains in-frame clones only, with some absent. The profile shows fewer than 1.6 million clones, roughly 98.5% of them singletons. The rearrangement links TRBV11-2 to TRBJ2-6, with 11 bases identical to TRBD2. This receptor was obtained from a young man in good health. Sequencing was carried out using naive CD4+ T cells sorted from blood. Subset given: CD45RA+ positively selected. CDR3 nucleotides: TGTGCCAGCAGCTTGTGGCTAGCGGGAGGTGGGGCCAACGTCCTGACTTTC. Its protein product is CASSLWLAGGGANVLTF. The full variable domain, in which reference TRBV11-2 and TRBJ2-6 provide the parts outside the CDR3, is EAGVAQSPRYKIIEKRQSVAFWCNPISGHATLYWYQQILGQGPKLLIQFQNNGVVDDSQLPKDRFSAERLKGVDSTLKIQPAKLEDSAVYLCASSLWLAGGGANVLTFGAGSRLTVL.